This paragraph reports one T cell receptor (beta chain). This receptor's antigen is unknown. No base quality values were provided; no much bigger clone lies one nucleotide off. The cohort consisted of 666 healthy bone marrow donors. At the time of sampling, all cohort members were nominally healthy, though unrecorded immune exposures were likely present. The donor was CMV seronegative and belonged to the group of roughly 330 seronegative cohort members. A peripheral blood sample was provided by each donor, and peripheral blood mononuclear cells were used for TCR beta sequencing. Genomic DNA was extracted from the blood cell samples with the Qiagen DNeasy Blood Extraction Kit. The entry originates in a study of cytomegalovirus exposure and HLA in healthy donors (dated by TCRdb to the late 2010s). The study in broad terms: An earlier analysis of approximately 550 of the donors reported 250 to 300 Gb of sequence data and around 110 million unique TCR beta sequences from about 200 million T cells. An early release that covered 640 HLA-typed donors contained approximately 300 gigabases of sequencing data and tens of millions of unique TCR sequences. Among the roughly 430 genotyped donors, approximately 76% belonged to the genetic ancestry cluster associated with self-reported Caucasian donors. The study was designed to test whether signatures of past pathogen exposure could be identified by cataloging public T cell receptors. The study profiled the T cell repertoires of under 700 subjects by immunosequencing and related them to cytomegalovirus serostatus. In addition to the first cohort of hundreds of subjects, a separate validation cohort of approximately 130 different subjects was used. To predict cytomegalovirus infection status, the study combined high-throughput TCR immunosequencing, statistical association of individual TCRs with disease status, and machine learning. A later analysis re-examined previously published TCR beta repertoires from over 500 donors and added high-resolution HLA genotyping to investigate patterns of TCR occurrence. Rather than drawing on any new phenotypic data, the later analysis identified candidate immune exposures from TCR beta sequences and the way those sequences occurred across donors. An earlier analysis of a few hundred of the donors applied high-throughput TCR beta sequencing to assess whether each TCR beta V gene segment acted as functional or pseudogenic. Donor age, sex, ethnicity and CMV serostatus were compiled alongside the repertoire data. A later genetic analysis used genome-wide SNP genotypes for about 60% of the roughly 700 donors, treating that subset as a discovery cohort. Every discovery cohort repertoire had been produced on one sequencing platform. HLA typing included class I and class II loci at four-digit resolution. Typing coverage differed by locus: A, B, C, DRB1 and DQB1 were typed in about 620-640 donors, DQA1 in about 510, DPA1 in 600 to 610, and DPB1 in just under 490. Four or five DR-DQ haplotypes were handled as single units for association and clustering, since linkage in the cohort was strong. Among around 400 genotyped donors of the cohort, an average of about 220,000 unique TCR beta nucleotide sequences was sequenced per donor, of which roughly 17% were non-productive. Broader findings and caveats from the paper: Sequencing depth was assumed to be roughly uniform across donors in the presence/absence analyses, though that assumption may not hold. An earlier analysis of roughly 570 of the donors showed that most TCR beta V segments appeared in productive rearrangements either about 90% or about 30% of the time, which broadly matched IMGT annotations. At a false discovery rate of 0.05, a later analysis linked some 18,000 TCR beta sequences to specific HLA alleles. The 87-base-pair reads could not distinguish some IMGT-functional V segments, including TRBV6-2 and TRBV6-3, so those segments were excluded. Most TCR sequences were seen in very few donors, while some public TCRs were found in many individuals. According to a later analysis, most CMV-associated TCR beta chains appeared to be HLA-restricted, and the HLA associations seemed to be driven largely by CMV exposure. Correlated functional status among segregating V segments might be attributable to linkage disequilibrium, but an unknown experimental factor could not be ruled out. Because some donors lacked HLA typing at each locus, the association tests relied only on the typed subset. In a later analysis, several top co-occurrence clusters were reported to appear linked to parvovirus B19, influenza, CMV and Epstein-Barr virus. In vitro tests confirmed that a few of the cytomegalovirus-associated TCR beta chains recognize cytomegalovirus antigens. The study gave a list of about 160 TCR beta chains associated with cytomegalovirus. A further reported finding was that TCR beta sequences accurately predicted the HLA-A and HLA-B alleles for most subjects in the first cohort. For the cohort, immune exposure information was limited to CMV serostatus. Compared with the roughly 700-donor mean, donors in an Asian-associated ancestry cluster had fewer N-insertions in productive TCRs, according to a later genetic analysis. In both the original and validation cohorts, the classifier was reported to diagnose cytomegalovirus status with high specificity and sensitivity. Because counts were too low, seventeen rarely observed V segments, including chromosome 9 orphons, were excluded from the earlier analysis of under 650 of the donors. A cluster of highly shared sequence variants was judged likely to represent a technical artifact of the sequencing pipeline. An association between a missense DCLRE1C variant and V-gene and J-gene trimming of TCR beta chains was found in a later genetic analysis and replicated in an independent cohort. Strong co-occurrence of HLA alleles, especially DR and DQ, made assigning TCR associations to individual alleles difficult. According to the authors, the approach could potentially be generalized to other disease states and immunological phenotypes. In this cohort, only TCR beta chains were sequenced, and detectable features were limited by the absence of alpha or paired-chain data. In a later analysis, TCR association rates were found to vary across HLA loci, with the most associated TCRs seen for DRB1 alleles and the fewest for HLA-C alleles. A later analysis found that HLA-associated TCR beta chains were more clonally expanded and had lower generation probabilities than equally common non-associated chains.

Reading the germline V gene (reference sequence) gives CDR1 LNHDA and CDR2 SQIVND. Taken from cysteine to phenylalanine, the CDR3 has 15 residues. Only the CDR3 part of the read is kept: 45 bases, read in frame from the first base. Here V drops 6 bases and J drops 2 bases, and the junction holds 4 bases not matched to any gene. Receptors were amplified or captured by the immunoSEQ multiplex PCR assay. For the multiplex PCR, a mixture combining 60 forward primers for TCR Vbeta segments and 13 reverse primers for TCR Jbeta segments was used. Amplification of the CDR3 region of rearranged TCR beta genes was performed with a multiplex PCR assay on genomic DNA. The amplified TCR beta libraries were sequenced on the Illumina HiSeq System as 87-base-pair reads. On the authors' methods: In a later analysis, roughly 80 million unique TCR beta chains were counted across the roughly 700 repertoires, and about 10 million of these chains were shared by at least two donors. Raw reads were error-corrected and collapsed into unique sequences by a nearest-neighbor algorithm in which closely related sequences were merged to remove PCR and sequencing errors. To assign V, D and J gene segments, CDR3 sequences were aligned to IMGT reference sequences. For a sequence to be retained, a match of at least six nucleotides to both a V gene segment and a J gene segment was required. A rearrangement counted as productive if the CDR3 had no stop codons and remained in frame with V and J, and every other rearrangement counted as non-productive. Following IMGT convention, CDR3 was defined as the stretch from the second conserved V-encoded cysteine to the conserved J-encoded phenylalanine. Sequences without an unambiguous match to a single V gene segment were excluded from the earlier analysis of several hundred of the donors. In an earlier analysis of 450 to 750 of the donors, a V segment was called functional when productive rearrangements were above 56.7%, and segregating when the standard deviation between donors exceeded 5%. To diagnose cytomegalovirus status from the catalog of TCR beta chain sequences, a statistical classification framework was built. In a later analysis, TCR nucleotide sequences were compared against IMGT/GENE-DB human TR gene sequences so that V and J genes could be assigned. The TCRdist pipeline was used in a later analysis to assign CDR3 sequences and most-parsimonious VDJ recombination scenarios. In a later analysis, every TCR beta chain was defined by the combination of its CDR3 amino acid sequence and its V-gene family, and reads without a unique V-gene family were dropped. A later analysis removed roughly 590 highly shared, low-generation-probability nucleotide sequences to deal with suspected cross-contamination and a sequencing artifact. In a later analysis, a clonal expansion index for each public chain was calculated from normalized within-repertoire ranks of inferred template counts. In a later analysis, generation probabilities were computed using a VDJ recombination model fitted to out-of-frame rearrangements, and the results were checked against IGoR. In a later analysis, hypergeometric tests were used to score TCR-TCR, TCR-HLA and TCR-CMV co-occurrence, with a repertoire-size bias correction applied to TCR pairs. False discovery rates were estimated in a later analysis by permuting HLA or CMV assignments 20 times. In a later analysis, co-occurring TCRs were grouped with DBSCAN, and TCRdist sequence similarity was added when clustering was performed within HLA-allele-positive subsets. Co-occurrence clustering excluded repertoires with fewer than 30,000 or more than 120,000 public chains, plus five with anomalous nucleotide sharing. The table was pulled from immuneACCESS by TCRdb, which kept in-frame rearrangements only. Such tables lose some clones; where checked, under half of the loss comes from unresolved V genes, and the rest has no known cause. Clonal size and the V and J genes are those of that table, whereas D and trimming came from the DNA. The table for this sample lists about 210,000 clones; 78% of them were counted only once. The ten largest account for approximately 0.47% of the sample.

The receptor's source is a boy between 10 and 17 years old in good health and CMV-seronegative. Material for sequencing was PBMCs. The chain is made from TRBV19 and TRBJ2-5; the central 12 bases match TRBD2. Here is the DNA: TGTGCCAGTAGGAGAGGACTAGCGGGACAAGAGACCCAGTACTTC. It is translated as CASRRGLAGQETQYF.